This T cell receptor (beta chain) was recorded in a study of Siglec-9 on CD8 T cells in melanoma. Findings and caveats of the study: Siglec-9 reportedly marks and regulates an effector memory CD8+ T-cell subset apparently accumulating in melanoma tumors.

Repertoires were generated with immunoSEQ multiplex PCR, while TCRdb's copy carries only in-frame clones and drops some. The repertoire holds over 30,000 clones, 80% to 85% seen once, with 1.8% in the top ten. Germline-derived CDR1 and CDR2 are SEHNR and FQNEAQ (reference sequence). V shed 1 base and J shed 5 bases, with 21 bases lying between them. This CDR3 is built from 17 residues. Remarks on this clone: Its specificity is unknown.

This receptor was taken from a human donor in good health. The specimen was Siglec-9- CD8+ T cells sorted from blood. V gene TRBV7-9 combines with J gene TRBJ2-7, with D unresolved. The CDR3 sequence is CASSLVSGPARANEQYF. The CDR3 region has the DNA TGTGCCAGCAGCTTAGTATCCGGGCCGGCACGAGCTAACGAGCAGTACTTC. The full variable domain, in which reference TRBV7-9 and TRBJ2-7 provide the parts outside the CDR3, is DTGVSQNPRHKITKRGQNVTFRCDPISEHNRLYWYRQTLGQGPEFLTYFQNEAQLEKSRLLSDRFSAERPKGSFSTLEIQRTEQGDSAMYLCASSLVSGPARANEQYFGPGTRLTVT.